This TCR beta chain appears in the sequencing data of a study of T cells in Graves' hyperthyroidism and ophthalmopathy. About the study: Peripheral blood was obtained at initial diagnosis, preceding any treatment.

The TCR beta CDR3 regions underwent amplification using RNA transcripts as the source. The HTBI primer set drove a first-round RT-PCR of the TCR CDR3. TCRdb redid the calling of the multiplex PCR reads with MiXCR, one entry per CDR3 protein. Of 700,000 or so distinct CDR3 sequences in the sample, roughly 15% were seen once. In its sample, this clonotype was seen many times. Hyperthyroidism patients were newly diagnosed, had disease duration under 2 months, and were aged 18 to 65 years. The CDR3 is made up of 13 amino acids. The V end was cut by 1 base, the J end by 3 bases, with 7 bases between. Germline V gives CDR1 SEHNR, CDR2 FQNEAQ (reference sequence).

The rearrangement links TRBV7-9 to TRBJ2-7; no clear D. The origin of this receptor is a man between 18 and 35 years old with Graves' hyperthyroidism. Material: blood. CDR3 nucleotide sequence: TGTGCCAGCAGCTTAGGACCGCTCTACGAGCAGTACTTC. Translated, it gives CASSLGPLYEQYF. Supplemented by reference TRBV7-9 and TRBJ2-7, the full variable domain reads DTGVSQNPRHKITKRGQNVTFRCDPISEHNRLYWYRQTLGQGPEFLTYFQNEAQLEKSRLLSDRFSAERPKGSFSTLEIQRTEQGDSAMYLCASSLGPLYEQYFGPGTRLTVT.